A single sample gave rise to the 8 T cell receptor beta chains below, sequenced in a study of vaccination and CD4 T cells after COVID-19. Their recognized antigens are unknown. Treatment denoted: 10-day PBMC culture with coronavirus spike peptide pools or control peptides (ViraFEST assay). With the Oncomine TCR Beta short-read assay, DNA from cultured CD4+ T cells was sequenced. TCRdb re-derived calls from the PCR reads in MiXCR, one entry per CDR3 protein. Among some 12,000 distinct CDR3 sequences listed, 45% to 75% were seen once. The sample consisted of CD4+ T cells from blood, cultured in vitro. Receptors were obtained from a human donor who had recovered from COVID-19.

The genes are TRBV24-1 and TRBJ1-1; no clear D gene. The length of the CDR3 is 12 residues. V was pared by 5 bases and J by 1 base, with 4 bases between. The germline gives CDR1 KGHDR, CDR2 SFDVKD. The CDR3 loop reads CATSAGNTEAFF. Written as DNA, the CDR3 is TGTGCCACCAGTGCAGGGAACACTGAAGCTTTCTTT.

V and J are TRBV15 and TRBJ1-2, with 7 nucleotides matching TRBD1. CDR1 and CDR2 (germline): LNHNV, YYDKDF (reference sequence). CDR3 length: 13 amino acids. V gave up 3 bases and J gave up 4 bases; unmatched junction bases: 2. CDR3: CATSRGQLYGYTF. The CDR3 DNA follows: TGTGCCACCAGCAGGGGACAGCTCTATGGCTACACCTTC.

The chain has TRBV7-2 and TRBJ2-7; 11 nucleotides agree with TRBD2. V lost 1 base to trimming and J lost 4 bases; unmatched junction nucleotides: 6. CDR1 and CDR2 from the germline V gene are SGHTA and FQGNSA. The CDR3 has 16 residues. The CDR3 region is CASSLVSTSGSYEQYF. In DNA, the CDR3 is TGTGCCAGCAGCTTAGTTTCCACTAGCGGGAGTTACGAGCAGTACTTC.

The count of this clonotype is one. The chain uses TRBV24-1 and TRBJ2-2; D not resolved. This CDR3 spans 16 amino acids. V shed 5 bases and J shed 0 bases, with 12 bases lying between them. Germline lookup yields CDR1 KGHDR and CDR2 SFDVKD. The CDR3 coding sequence is TGTGCCACCAGTGTCTCTCCGCCTGCGAACACCGGGGAGCTGTTTTTT. Translation: CATSVSPPANTGELFF.

This clonotype was picked up a small number of times. The chain recombines TRBV28 with TRBJ1-6; TRBD1 matches 12 bases. The CDR3 consists of 15 residues. The trim removed 6 bases at V and 6 bases at J, leaving 3 bases unmatched. Germline-derived CDR1 and CDR2 are MDHEN and SYDVKM. CDR3 region: CASRGQGAVNSPLHF. Here the CDR3 DNA reads TGTGCCAGCAGGGGACAGGGGGCTGTTAATTCACCCCTCCACTTT. The full variable domain, its missing parts supplied by reference TRBV28 and TRBJ1-6, is DVKVTQSSRYLVKRTGEKVFLECVQDMDHENMFWYRQDPGLGLRLIYFSYDVKMKEKGDIPEGYSVSREKKERFSLILESASTNQTSMYLCASRGQGAVNSPLHFGNGTRLTVT.

V and J are TRBV5-1 and TRBJ1-2; a possible D gene is TRBD1 (6 bases). Trimming took off 0 bases at V and 4 bases at J, with 16 bases between the two ends. The CDR3 loop spans 16 amino acids. Per germline, CDR1 SGHRS and CDR2 YFSETQ. CDR3 nucleotide sequence: TGCGCCAGCAGCTTGGCCGGGACATCCTCATTCTATGGCTACACCTTC. This sequence encodes CASSLAGTSSFYGYTF.

V gene TRBV7-9 combines with J gene TRBJ1-5; D is ambiguous. V was cut by 1 base and J by 6 bases, with 10 bases left in between. Per the germline V gene, CDR1 is SEHNR and CDR2 is FQNEAQ (reference sequence). The CDR3 length is 14 residues. The CDR3 DNA is TGTGCCAGCAGCTTAGGGGATACTCTTCAGCCCCAGCATTTT. It encodes CASSLGDTLQPQHF.

This chain connects TRBV6-2 or TRBV6-3 to TRBJ1-1; a possible D gene is TRBD1 (5 bases). This CDR3 has 15 amino acids. Germline CDR1 and CDR2: MNHEY and SVGEGT. Trimming removed 2 bases at V and 9 bases at J, with 19 bases between. CDR3 bases: TGTGCCAGCAGTTACGGCCTAACGGGACTAAGGCAAGCTTTCTTT. It specifies CASSYGLTGLRQAFF.